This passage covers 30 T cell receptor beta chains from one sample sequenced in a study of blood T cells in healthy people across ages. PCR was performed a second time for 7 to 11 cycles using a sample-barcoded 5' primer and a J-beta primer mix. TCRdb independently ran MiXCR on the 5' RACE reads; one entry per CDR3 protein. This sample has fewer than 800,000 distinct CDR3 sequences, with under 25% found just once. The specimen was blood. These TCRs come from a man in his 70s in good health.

CDR3 nucleotides: TGCGCCAGCAGCGAGACGGAAGCGAGCTCCTACAATGAGCAGTTCTTC. This sequence encodes CASSETEASSYNEQFF. The V gene is TRBV5-1, the J gene TRBJ2-1; D remains ambiguous. There are 16 residues in the CDR3. V dropped 4 bases and J dropped 0 bases, with 14 bases sitting between them. Germline V gives CDR1 SGHRS, CDR2 YFSETQ.

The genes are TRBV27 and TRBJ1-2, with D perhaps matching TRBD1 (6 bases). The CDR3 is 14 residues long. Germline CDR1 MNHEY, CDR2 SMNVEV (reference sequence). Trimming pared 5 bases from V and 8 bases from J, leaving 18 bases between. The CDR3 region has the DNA TGTGCCAGCAGTCCCTTAGGGGGGGCGAAAGGCTACACCTTC. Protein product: CASSPLGGAKGYTF.

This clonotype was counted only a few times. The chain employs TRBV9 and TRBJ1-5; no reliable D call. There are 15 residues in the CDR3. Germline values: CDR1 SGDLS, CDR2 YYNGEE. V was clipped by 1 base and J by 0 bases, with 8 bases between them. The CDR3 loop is CASSVNGFSNQPQHF. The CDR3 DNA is TGTGCCAGCAGCGTAAACGGGTTTAGCAATCAGCCCCAGCATTTT.

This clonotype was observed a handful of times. The CDR3 nucleotides read TGTGCCAGCAGCGCCAACGGGACACTTAATTCACCCCTCCACTTT. This encodes CASSANGTLNSPLHF. The chain couples TRBV7-9 to TRBJ1-6; D is perhaps TRBD1 (6 bases). The CDR3 consists of 15 residues. The ends were cut back, 5 bases at V and 6 bases at J, with 14 bases in the middle. Germline loops: CDR1 SEHNR, CDR2 FQNEAQ (reference sequence).

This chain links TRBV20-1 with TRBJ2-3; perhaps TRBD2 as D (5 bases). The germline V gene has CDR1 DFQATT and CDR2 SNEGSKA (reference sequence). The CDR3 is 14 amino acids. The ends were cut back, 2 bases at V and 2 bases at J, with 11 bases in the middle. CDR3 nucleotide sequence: TGCAGTGCTAGACGAAGCGGTTTCACAGATACGCAGTATTTT. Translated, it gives CSARRSGFTDTQYF.

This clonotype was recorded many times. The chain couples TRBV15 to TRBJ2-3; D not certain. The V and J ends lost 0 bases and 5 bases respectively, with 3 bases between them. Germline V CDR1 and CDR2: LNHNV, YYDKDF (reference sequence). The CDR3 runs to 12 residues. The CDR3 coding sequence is TGTGCCACCAGCAGAGATCAAGATACGCAGTATTTT. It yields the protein CATSRDQDTQYF. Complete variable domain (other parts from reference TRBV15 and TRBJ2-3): DAMVIQNPRYQVTQFGKPVTLSCSQTLNHNVMYWYQQKSSQAPKLLFHYYDKDFNNEADTPDNFQSRRPNTSFCFLDIRSPGLGDTAMYLCATSRDQDTQYFGPGTRLTVL.

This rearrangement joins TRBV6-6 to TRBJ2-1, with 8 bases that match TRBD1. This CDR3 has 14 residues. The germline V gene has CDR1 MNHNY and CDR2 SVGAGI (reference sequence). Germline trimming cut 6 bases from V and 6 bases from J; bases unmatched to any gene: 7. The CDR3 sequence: CASSDLGQVNEQFF. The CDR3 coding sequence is TGTGCCAGCAGCGACCTGGGACAGGTCAATGAGCAGTTCTTC.

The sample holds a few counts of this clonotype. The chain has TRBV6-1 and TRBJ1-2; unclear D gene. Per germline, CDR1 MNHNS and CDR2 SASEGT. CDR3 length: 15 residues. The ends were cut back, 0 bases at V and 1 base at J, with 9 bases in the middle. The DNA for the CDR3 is TGTGCCAGCAGTGAAGCAGGAGCATTTAACTATGGCTACACCTTC. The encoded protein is CASSEAGAFNYGYTF.

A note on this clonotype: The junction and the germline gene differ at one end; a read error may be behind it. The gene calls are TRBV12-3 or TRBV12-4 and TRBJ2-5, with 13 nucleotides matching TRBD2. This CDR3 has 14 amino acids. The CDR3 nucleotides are TGTGCCAGCAGTCCTGGGACTAGCGGGAAGTTCCTGTTCTTC. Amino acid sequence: CASSPGTSGKFLFF.

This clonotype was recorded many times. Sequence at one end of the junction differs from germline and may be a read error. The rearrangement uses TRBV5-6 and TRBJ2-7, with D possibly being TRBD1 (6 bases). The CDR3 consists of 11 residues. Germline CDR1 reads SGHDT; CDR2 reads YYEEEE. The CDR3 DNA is TGTGCCAGCAGCAGAACTACAGGGATGGACTTC. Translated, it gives CASSRTTGMDF.

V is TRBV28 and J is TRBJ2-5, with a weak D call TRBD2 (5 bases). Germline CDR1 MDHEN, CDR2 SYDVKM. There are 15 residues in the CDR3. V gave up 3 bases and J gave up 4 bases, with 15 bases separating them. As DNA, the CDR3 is TGTGCCAGCAGTTTGTCGACACTGCGGGTAGAGACCCAGTACTTC. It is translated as CASSLSTLRVETQYF.

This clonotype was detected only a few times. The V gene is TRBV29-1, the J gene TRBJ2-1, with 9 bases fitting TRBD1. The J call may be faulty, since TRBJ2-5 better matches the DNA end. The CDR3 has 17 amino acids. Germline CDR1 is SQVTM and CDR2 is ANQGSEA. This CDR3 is CSVDKGQGVSGKETQYF. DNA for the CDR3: TGCAGCGTTGATAAGGGACAGGGTGTCAGCGGGAAAGAGACCCAGTACTTC.

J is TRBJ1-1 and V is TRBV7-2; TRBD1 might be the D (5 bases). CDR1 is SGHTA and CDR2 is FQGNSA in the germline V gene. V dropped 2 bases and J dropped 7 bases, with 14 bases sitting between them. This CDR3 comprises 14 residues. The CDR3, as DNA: TGTGCCAGCAGCTTACCAGGGATGAAAGTTGAAGCTTTCTTT. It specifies CASSLPGMKVEAFF.

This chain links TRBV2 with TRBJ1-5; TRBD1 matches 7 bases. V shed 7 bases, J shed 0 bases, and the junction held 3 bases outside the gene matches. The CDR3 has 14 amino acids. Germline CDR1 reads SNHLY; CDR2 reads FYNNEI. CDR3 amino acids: CASTGQNSNQPQHF. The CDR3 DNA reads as TGTGCCAGCACGGGACAGAATAGCAATCAGCCCCAGCATTTT.

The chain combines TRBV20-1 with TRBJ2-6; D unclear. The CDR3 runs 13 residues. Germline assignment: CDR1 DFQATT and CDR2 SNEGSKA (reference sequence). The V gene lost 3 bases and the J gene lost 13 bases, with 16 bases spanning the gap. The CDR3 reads CSARSEQIGVLTF. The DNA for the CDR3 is TGCAGTGCTAGGTCCGAACAGATCGGGGTCCTGACTTTC.

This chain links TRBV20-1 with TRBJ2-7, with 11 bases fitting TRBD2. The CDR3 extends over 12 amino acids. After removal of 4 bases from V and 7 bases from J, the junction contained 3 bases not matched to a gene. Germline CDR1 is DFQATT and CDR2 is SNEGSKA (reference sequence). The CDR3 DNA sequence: TGCAGTGCTACTAGCGGGGGGAGGGAGCAGTACTTC. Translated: CSATSGGREQYF.

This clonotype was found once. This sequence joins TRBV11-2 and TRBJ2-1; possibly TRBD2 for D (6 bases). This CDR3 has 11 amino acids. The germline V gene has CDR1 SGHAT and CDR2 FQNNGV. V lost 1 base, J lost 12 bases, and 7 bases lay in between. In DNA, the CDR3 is TGTGCCAGCAGCTTAGGGCGGGGGCAGTTCTTC. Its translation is CASSLGRGQFF.

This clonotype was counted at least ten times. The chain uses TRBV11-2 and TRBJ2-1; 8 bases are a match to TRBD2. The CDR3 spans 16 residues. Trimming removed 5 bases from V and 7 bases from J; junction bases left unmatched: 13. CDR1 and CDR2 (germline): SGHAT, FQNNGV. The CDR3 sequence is CASSPGDSGTRNEQFF. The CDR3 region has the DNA TGTGCCAGCAGCCCCGGGGATAGCGGGACCCGGAATGAGCAGTTCTTC.

As DNA, the CDR3 is TGTGCCAGCAGAACCGGGACAGCCCAGAGGCTGTACTTC. It codes for CASRTGTAQRLYF. The V and J genes are TRBV11-3 and TRBJ2-7; 7 nucleotides match TRBD1. The V gene's germline CDR1 is SGHNT and CDR2 YENEEA. The trim removed 6 bases at V and 12 bases at J, leaving 14 bases unmatched. The CDR3 sequence is 13 residues long.

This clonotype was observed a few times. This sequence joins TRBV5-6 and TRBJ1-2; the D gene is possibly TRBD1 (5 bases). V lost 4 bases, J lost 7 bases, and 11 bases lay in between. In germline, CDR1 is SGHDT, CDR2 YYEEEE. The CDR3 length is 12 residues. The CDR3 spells CASSVGLGGYTF. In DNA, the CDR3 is TGTGCCAGCAGCGTGGGGCTTGGTGGCTACACCTTC. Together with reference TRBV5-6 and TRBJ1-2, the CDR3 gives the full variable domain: DAGVTQSPTHLIKTRGQQVTLRCSPKSGHDTVSWYQQALGQGPQFIFQYYEEEERQRGNFPDRFSGHQFPNYSSELNVNALLLGDSALYLCASSVGLGGYTFGSGTRLTVV.

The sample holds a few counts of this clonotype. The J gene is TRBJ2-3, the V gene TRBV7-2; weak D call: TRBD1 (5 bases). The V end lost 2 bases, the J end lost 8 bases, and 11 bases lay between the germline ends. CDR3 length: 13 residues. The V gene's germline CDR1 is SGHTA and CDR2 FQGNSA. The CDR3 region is CASSLRGAGTQYF. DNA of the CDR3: TGTGCCAGCAGCTTAAGGGGCGCAGGTACGCAGTATTTT.

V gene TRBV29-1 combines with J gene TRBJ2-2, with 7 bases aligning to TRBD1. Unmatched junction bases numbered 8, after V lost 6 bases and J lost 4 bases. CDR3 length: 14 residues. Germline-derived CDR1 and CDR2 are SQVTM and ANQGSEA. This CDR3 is CSVAEGAGTGELFF. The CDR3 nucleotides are TGCAGCGTCGCAGAGGGGGCAGGCACCGGGGAGCTGTTTTTT.

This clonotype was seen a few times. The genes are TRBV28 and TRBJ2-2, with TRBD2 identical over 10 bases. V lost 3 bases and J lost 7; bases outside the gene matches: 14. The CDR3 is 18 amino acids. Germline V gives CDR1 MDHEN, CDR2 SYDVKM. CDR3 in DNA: TGTGCCAGCAGTTTTCCTCCCCCTAGCGGGAGTAATGACGGGGAGCTGTTTTTT. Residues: CASSFPPPSGSNDGELFF.

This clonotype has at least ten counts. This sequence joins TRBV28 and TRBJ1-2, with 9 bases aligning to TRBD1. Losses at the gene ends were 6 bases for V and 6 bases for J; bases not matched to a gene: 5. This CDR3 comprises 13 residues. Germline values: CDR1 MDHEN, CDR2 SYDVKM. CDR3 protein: CASSPGQGDGYTF. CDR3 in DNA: TGTGCCAGCAGCCCGGGACAGGGCGATGGCTACACCTTC.

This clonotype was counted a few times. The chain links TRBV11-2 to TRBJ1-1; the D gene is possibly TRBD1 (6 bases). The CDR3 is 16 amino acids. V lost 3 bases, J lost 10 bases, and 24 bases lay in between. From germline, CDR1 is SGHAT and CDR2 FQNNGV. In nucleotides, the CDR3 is TGTGCCAGCAGCTTCTCGGTTACAGGGTTTAGTAGTTTAGCTTTCTTT. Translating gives CASSFSVTGFSSLAFF.

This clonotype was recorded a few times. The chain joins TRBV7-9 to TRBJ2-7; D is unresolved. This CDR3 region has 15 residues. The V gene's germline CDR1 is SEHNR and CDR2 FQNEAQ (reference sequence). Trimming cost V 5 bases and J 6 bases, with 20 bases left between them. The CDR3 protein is CASSLDTEGLREQYF. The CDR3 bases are TGTGCCAGCAGCCTTGACACCGAAGGTTTACGCGAGCAGTACTTC.

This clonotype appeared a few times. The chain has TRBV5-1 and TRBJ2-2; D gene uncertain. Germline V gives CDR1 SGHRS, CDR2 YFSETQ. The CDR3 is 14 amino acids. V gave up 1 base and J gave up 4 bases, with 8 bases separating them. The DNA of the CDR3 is TGCGCCAGCAGCTTGAGTCACGGCACCGGGGAGCTGTTTTTT. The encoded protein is CASSLSHGTGELFF.

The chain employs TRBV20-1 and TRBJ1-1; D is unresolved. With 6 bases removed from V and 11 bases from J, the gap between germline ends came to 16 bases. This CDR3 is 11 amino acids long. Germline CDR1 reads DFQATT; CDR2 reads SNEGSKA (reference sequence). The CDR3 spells CSASGPGKAFF. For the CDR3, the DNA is TGCAGTGCATCCGGACCGGGTAAGGCTTTCTTT.

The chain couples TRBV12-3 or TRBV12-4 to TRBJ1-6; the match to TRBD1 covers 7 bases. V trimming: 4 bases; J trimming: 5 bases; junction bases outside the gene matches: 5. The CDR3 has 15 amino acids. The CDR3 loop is CASSSSTGDNSPLHF. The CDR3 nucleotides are TGTGCCAGCAGTTCTAGCACAGGGGATAATTCACCCCTCCACTTT.

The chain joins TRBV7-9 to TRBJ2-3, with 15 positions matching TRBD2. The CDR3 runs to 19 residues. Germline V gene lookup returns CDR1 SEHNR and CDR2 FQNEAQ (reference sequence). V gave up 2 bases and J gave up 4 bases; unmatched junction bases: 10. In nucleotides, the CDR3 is TGTGCCAGCAGCTTAACTCGAAGGACTAGCGGGAGGGCGGCAGATACGCAGTATTTT. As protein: CASSLTRRTSGRAADTQYF. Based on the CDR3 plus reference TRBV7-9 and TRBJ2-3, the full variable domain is DTGVSQNPRHKITKRGQNVTFRCDPISEHNRLYWYRQTLGQGPEFLTYFQNEAQLEKSRLLSDRFSAERPKGSFSTLEIQRTEQGDSAMYLCASSLTRRTSGRAADTQYFGPGTRLTVL.